The TCR beta chain described here comes from a study of beta chain features in type 1 diabetes. Findings and caveats of the study: Shorter templates may be favored by PCR, equally so in patients and controls. The study found moderately but significantly shorter TCRB CDR3s in all four CD4+ subsets of Type 1 diabetes patients.

The isolated RNA, all of it, was reverse transcribed, so expressed TCRB transcripts were what got sequenced. Clones were read by immunoSEQ multiplex PCR, and TCRdb kept only the in-frame ones, dropping some. This table has over 650,000 clones, about 14% appearing once. It was via CD45RO/CCR7/CD25/CD127/CD95/CD27 that CD4+ naive, central memory, regulatory and stem cell-like memory cells were sorted. The CDR3 contains 16 residues. Per the germline V gene, CDR1 is SGHRS and CDR2 is YFSETQ. V dropped 4 bases and J dropped 0; count of bases not matched to a gene: 6. As for this clone: Its target is unknown. This CDR3 is also generated by other DNA sequences in the sample.

The receptor was derived from a man between 18 and 29 years old with type 1 diabetes. Sequencing used naive CD4+ T cells from blood. This chain uses TRBV5-1 with TRBJ2-7; TRBD2 matches 11 bases. CDR3 DNA: TGCGCCAGCAGCCCACTCACTAGCGGGAGCTCCTACGAGCAGTACTTC. This gives the protein CASSPLTSGSSYEQYF.